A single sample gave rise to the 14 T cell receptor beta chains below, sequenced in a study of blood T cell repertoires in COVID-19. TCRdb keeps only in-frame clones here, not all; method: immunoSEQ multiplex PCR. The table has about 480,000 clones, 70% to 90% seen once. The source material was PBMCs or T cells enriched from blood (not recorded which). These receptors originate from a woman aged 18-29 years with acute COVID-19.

CDR3 region: CASSEMAGWEQYF. The CDR3, as DNA: TGTGCCAGCAGTGAAATGGCGGGGTGGGAGCAGTACTTC. The rearrangement joins TRBV2 to TRBJ2-7; D is possibly TRBD2 (6 bases). CDR3 length: 13 amino acids. CDR1 SNHLY and CDR2 FYNNEI come from the germline V gene. Trimming took 2 bases from V and 7 from J, leaving 12 bases between them.

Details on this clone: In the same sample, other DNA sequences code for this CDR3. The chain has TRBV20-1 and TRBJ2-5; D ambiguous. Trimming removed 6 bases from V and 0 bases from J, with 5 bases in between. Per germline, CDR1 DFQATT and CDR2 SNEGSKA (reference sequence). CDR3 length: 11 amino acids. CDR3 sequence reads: CSAPNQETQYF. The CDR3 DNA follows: TGCAGTGCCCCTAACCAAGAGACCCAGTACTTC.

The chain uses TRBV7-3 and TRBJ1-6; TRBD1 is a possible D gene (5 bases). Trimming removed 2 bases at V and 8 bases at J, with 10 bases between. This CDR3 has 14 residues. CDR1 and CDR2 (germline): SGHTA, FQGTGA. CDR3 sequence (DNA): TGTGCCAGCAGCTTACAGGGTGGCTATTCACCCCTCCACTTT. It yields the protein CASSLQGGYSPLHF.

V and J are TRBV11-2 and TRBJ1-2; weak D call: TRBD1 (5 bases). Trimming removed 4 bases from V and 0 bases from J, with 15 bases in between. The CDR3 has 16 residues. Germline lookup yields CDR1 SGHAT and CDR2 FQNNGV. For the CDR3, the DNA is TGTGCCAGCAGCTCCTGGGGCATAAATTCTAACTATGGCTACACCTTC. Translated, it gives CASSSWGINSNYGYTF.

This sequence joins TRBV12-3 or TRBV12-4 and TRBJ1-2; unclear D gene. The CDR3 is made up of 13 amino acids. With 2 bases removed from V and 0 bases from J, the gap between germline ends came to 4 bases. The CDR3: CASSLTTNYGYTF. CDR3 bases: TGTGCCAGCAGTTTAACTACTAACTATGGCTACACCTTC.

The CDR3 loop is CASSLEGGADTYEQYF. The DNA for the CDR3 is TGCGCCAGCAGCCTCGAGGGGGGGGCGGACACCTACGAGCAGTACTTC. This rearrangement joins TRBV4-3 to TRBJ2-7, with a possible D match to TRBD2 (7 bases). The CDR3 covers 16 residues. Germline V gives CDR1 LGHNA, CDR2 YSLEER. V was clipped by 4 bases and J by 2 bases, with 18 bases between them.

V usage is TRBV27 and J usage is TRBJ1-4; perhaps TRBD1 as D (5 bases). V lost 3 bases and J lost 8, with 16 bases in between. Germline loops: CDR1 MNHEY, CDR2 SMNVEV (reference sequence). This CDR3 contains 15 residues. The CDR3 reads CASSFQGGIGEKLFF. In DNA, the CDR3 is TGTGCCAGCAGTTTTCAGGGTGGGATAGGGGAAAAACTGTTTTTT.

The CDR3 DNA sequence: TGTGCCAGCAGCCCCGTAGCGGGGGGGCCTAACGAGCAGTACTTC. Residues: CASSPVAGGPNEQYF. The rearrangement joins TRBV3-1 (or the pseudogene TRBV3-2) to TRBJ2-7, with 11 bases fitting TRBD2. Germline V CDR1 and CDR2: LGHDT, YNNKEL (reference sequence). V dropped 4 bases and J dropped 5; count of bases not matched to a gene: 7. This CDR3 has 15 residues.

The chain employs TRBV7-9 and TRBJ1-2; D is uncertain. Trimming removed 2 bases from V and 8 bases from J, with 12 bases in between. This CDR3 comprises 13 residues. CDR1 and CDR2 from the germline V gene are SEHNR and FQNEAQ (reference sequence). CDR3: CASSLTPLEGYTF. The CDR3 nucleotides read TGTGCCAGCAGCTTAACTCCCCTTGAAGGCTACACCTTC.

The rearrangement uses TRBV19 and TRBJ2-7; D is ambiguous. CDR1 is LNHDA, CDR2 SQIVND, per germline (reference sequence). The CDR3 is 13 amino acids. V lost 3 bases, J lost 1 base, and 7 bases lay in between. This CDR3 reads CASSIGLSYEQYF. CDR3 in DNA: TGTGCCAGTAGTATCGGTCTTTCCTACGAGCAGTACTTC.

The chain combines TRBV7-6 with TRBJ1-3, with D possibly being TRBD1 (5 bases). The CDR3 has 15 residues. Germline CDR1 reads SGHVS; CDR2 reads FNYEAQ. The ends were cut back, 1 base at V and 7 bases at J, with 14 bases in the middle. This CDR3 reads CASSLGQGMGNTIYF. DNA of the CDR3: TGTGCCAGCAGCTTAGGGCAGGGAATGGGGAACACCATATATTTT.

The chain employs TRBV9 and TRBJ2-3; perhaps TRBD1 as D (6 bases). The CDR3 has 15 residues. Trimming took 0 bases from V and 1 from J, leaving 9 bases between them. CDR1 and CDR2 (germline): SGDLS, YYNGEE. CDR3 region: CASSVAGQRTDTQYF. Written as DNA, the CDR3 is TGTGCCAGCAGCGTAGCTGGACAGCGCACAGATACGCAGTATTTT. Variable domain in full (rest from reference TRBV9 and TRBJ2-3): DSGVTQTPKHLITATGQRVTLRCSPRSGDLSVYWYQQSLDQGLQFLIQYYNGEERAKGNILERFSAQQFPDLHSELNLSSLELGDSALYFCASSVAGQRTDTQYFGPGTRLTVL.

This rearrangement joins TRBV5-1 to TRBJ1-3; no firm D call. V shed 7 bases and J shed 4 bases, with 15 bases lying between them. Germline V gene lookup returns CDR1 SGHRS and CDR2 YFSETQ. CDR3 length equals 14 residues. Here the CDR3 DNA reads TGCGCCAGCCGACTTTCCACTGAGGGAAACACCATATATTTT. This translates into CASRLSTEGNTIYF.

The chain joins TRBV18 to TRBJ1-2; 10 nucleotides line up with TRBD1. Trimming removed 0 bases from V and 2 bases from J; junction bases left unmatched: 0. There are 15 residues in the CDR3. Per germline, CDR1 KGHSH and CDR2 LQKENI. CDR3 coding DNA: TGTGCCAGCTCACCACCGGGACAGGGGAACTATGGCTACACCTTC. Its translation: CASSPPGQGNYGYTF.